Included here is one TCR beta chain sequence, with context. The entry originates in a study of PD-1 blockade in classical Hodgkin lymphoma. Turning to the study itself: With a 2-week interval, patients received intravenous nivolumab at 3 mg/kg.

Time point in this sample: cycle 4 day 1 (C4D1), after 5 to 7 weeks of nivolumab. Each patient experienced a relapse that followed autologous stem cell transplantation, and brentuximab vedotin exposure varied. The CDR3 runs 15 residues. J lost 0 bases, V lost 0 bases, and 2 bases had no gene match. Germline CDR1 is SGHAT and CDR2 is FQNNGV. The table came from immunoSEQ multiplex PCR; TCRdb's copy has only in-frame clones and leaves some out. The table lists about 50,000 clones, around 90% of them singletons, with about 15% in the top ten. The sequenced sample was peripheral blood mononuclear cells (PBMCs), obtained before the fourth cycle of nivolumab. The V gene is TRBV11-2, the J gene TRBJ2-7; 7 nucleotides agree with TRBD2. This TCR derives from a human donor with classical Hodgkin lymphoma. CDR3 nucleotide sequence: TGTGCCAGCAGCTTAGAACCTAGCGGCTCCTACGAGCAGTACTTC. This gives the protein CASSLEPSGSYEQYF.